The 13 T cell receptor beta chains presented below share a single source sample, sequenced in a study of blood T cells in healthy people across ages. The authors ran a second PCR of about 6 to 11 cycles using a sample-barcoded 5' primer and a J-beta primer mix. Via MiXCR, TCRdb re-called the 5' RACE reads, giving one row per CDR3 protein. In the table there are 600,000 to 850,000 distinct CDR3 sequences, roughly 25% of which are singletons. These same records also appear under a second study, on T cells of mothers and their children.

Source material: blood. These receptors came from a boy under 18 in good health.

This clonotype was detected a few times. V is TRBV7-2 and J is TRBJ2-1; D is unclear. Germline V gene sequence: CDR1 SGHTA, CDR2 FQGNSA. The CDR3 loop spans 11 amino acids. Trimming stripped 6 bases from V and 8 bases from J, with 8 bases between. DNA of the CDR3: TGTGCCAGCAGGTGGGAATATGAGCAGTTCTTC. Amino acid sequence: CASRWEYEQFF.

In its sample, this clonotype was seen once. The chain links TRBV9 to TRBJ2-2; D tentatively reads TRBD1 or TRBD2 (5 bases each). CDR1 and CDR2 from the germline V gene are SGDLS and YYNGEE. Trimming stripped 1 base from V and 2 bases from J, with 9 bases between. The CDR3 runs to 15 residues. For the CDR3, the DNA is TGTGCCAGCAGCGTACGAGGGGCCAACACCGGGGAGCTGTTTTTT. It is translated as CASSVRGANTGELFF. The full variable domain, with the rest looked up from reference TRBV9 and TRBJ2-2, is DSGVTQTPKHLITATGQRVTLRCSPRSGDLSVYWYQQSLDQGLQFLIQYYNGEERAKGNILERFSAQQFPDLHSELNLSSLELGDSALYFCASSVRGANTGELFFGEGSRLTVL.

V and J are TRBV15 and TRBJ2-2, with a tentative D call TRBD2 (6 bases). Germline CDR1 is LNHNV and CDR2 is YYDKDF (reference sequence). Trimming removed 2 bases from V and 3 bases from J, with 19 bases in between. The CDR3 has 18 amino acids. The CDR3: CATSRSSSPGLYTGELFF. CDR3 DNA sequence: TGTGCCACCAGCAGATCCTCGTCCCCGGGACTTTACACCGGGGAGCTGTTTTTT.

The V and J genes are TRBV28 and TRBJ2-1; D gene uncertain. Germline loops: CDR1 MDHEN, CDR2 SYDVKM. V was trimmed by 4 bases and J by 6 bases, leaving 13 bases between them. The CDR3 has 14 amino acids. The CDR3 reads CASSSKWSSNEQFF. Here the CDR3 DNA reads TGTGCCAGCAGTTCGAAGTGGTCAAGCAATGAGCAGTTCTTC.

V gene TRBV28 combines with J gene TRBJ2-1, with 7 bases that match TRBD2. The J call could be wrong; TRBJ2-7 is a better fit for the DNA end. This CDR3 has 14 amino acids. Germline CDR1 reads MDHEN; CDR2 reads SYDVKM. CDR3 region: CASSSSASGYEQYF. The CDR3 nucleotides are TGTGCCAGCAGTTCATCCGCTAGCGGCTACGAGCAGTACTTC.

This clonotype was detected many times. J is TRBJ2-2 and V is TRBV24-1; D not certain. CDR3 length equals 14 residues. Trimming stripped 6 bases from V and 6 bases from J, with 13 bases between. Germline V gene lookup returns CDR1 KGHDR and CDR2 SFDVKD. CDR3 in amino acids: CATSPYQASGELFF. DNA for the CDR3: TGTGCCACCAGTCCCTATCAAGCGTCCGGGGAGCTGTTTTTT.

In its sample, this clonotype was seen a few times. The chain carries TRBV4-2 and TRBJ2-7; TRBD2 matches 15 bases. J gave up 3 bases and V 4 bases, and 13 bases lay outside the gene matches. The germline V gene has CDR1 LGHNA and CDR2 YNFKEQ. The CDR3 has 19 residues. In DNA form, the CDR3 reads TGTGCCAGCAGCCCCACCCGGACTAGCGGGAGGGCCGCTATCTACGAGCAGTACTTC. Translating it yields CASSPTRTSGRAAIYEQYF.

This clonotype was seen a few times. The chain is built from TRBV5-5 and TRBJ2-2; 7 nucleotides align to TRBD2. Trimming cost V 0 bases and J 2 bases; bases outside gene matches: 4. The CDR3 spans 16 residues. CDR1 is SGHKS, CDR2 YYEKEE, per germline (reference sequence). CDR3 coding DNA: TGTGCCAGCAGCTTGGCTAGCGGAACCAACACCGGGGAGCTGTTTTTT. Translation: CASSLASGTNTGELFF.

This clonotype was detected only a few times. The V gene is TRBV6-1, the J gene TRBJ1-3, with D hard to call. Germline assignment: CDR1 MNHNS and CDR2 SASEGT. The CDR3 totals 14 residues. V lost 4 bases and J 2 bases, leaving 9 bases between the germline ends. The CDR3 DNA sequence: TGTGCCAGCAGTGCGGGGAAAGCTGGAAACACCATATATTTT. Protein: CASSAGKAGNTIYF.

The chain links TRBV2 to TRBJ1-6, with 7 bases aligning to TRBD1. The V gene's germline CDR1 is SNHLY and CDR2 FYNNEI. The CDR3 covers 10 residues. The V gene end was trimmed by 6 bases and the J gene end by 18 bases; junction bases not matched to a gene: 5. The CDR3 bases are TGTGCCAGCAGGACCGGGACAGACCACTTT. It yields the protein CASRTGTDHF. The variable domain in full, completed from reference TRBV2 and TRBJ1-6, reads EPEVTQTPSHQVTQMGQEVILRCVPISNHLYFYWYRQILGQKVEFLVSFYNNEISEKSEIFDDQFSVERPDGSNFTLKIRSTKLEDSAMYFCASRTGTDHFGNGTRLTVT.

The V and J genes are TRBV11-2 and TRBJ2-3; D possibly uses TRBD1 or TRBD2 (6 bases each). The V end lost 0 bases, the J end lost 5 bases, and 15 bases lay between the germline ends. CDR1 is SGHAT and CDR2 is FQNNGV in the germline V gene. The CDR3 runs to 16 residues. CDR3 loop: CASSLDQGGLGDTQYF. Written as DNA, the CDR3 is TGTGCCAGCAGCTTAGATCAAGGGGGGCTGGGAGATACGCAGTATTTT.

This clonotype was counted only a few times. The J gene is TRBJ2-5, the V gene TRBV12-3 or TRBV12-4; 7 bases are a match to TRBD1. The CDR3 has 14 residues. V was clipped by 6 bases and J by 1 base; unmatched bases: 5. CDR3: CASSGTDFQETQYF. The CDR3 DNA sequence: TGTGCCAGCAGCGGGACAGATTTCCAAGAGACCCAGTACTTC.

The rearrangement joins TRBV5-1 to TRBJ2-5, with D perhaps TRBD1 or TRBD2 (5 bases each). The germline CDR1 and CDR2 sequences are SGHRS and YFSETQ. The CDR3 covers 14 residues. V was pared by 1 base and J by 4 bases, with 11 bases between. The CDR3 DNA follows: TGCGCCAGCAGCTTGAGAGGGGTTGGAGAGACCCAGTACTTC. Translation: CASSLRGVGETQYF.